The 13 T cell receptor beta chains below come from one sample, sequenced in a study of blood T cell repertoires in COVID-19. Assay: immunoSEQ multiplex PCR; the TCRdb copy retains only in-frame clones and omits some. The profile covers roughly 80,000 clones, with about 80% appearing a single time and about an eighth taken by the ten largest. Sequences were obtained from peripheral blood. The origin of the receptors is a human donor in a cohort sampled during active COVID-19.

CDR3 protein: CASSQGVAGSYEQYF. The DNA for the CDR3 is TGTGCCAGCAGCCAAGGTGTAGCGGGTAGCTACGAGCAGTACTTC. The gene calls are TRBV4-2 and TRBJ2-7; 7 positions agree with TRBD2. V lost 1 base and J lost 3; bases outside the gene matches: 6. The CDR3 covers 15 residues. The germline CDR1 and CDR2 sequences are LGHNA and YNFKEQ.

This chain connects TRBV5-1 to TRBJ1-6; no firm D call. The CDR3 has 12 residues. CDR1 and CDR2 from the germline V gene are SGHRS and YFSETQ. Trimming cost V 0 bases and J 13 bases, with 8 bases left between them. CDR3 bases: TGCGCCAGCAGCTTGGAGGGAGCCCCCCTCCACTTT. Protein: CASSLEGAPLHF.

This chain uses TRBV28 with TRBJ1-1, with 9 bases identical to TRBD1. CDR1 MDHEN and CDR2 SYDVKM come from the germline V gene. This CDR3 has 17 amino acids. V lost 6 bases, J lost 1 base, and 12 bases stayed unmatched. The CDR3: CASSRPGQGPKNTEAFF. CDR3 coding DNA: TGTGCCAGCAGCCGCCCGGGACAGGGCCCTAAGAACACTGAAGCTTTCTTT.

This clone was seen a few times. V and J are TRBV5-1 and TRBJ1-5; no reliable D call. The CDR3 runs to 15 residues. The germline V and J ends were trimmed by 8 bases and 4 bases, with 19 bases remaining between them. The V gene's germline CDR1 is SGHRS and CDR2 YFSETQ. CDR3: CASRPLLSPNQPQHF. The DNA of the CDR3 is TGCGCCAGTCGTCCCCTTTTATCTCCTAATCAGCCCCAGCATTTT.

Turning to this clone: Other DNA sequences in this specimen translate into the identical CDR3. This chain connects TRBV5-1 to TRBJ2-5, with TRBD1 matching 9 bases. Germline values: CDR1 SGHRS, CDR2 YFSETQ. The CDR3 covers 15 residues. The V and J ends lost 0 bases and 5 bases, in that order; junction bases with no gene match: 5. For the CDR3, the DNA is TGCGCCAGCAGCTTGGCCGGGACAGGGCGTGAGACCCAGTACTTC. It yields the protein CASSLAGTGRETQYF. Supplemented by reference TRBV5-1 and TRBJ2-5, the full variable domain reads KAGVTQTPRYLIKTRGQQVTLSCSPISGHRSVSWYQQTPGQGLQFLFEYFSETQRNKGNFPGRFSGRQFSNSRSEMNVSTLELGDSALYLCASSLAGTGRETQYFGPGTRLLVL.

Only a few counts were recorded for this clone. This rearrangement joins TRBV6-6 to TRBJ2-7; 10 nucleotides align to TRBD1. V trimming: 7 bases; J trimming: 3 bases; junction bases outside the gene matches: 6. The CDR3 consists of 14 residues. Germline loops: CDR1 MNHNY, CDR2 SVGAGI (reference sequence). The CDR3 nucleotides read TGTGCCAGCATTCGGGGACAGGGGATCTACGAGCAGTACTTC. It translates to CASIRGQGIYEQYF.

This rearrangement joins TRBV28 to TRBJ2-1; D uncertain. CDR3 length equals 12 residues. CDR1 is MDHEN and CDR2 is SYDVKM in the germline V gene. The V end was cut by 2 bases, the J end by 9 bases, with 8 bases between. The CDR3 sequence is CASSLRVGEQFF. For the CDR3, the DNA is TGTGCCAGCAGTTTACGGGTTGGTGAGCAGTTCTTC.

CDR3 sequence: CASSSGVPGNTIYF. The CDR3 coding sequence is TGTGCCAGCAGCTCCGGGGTCCCTGGAAACACCATATATTTT. The chain is built from TRBV6-6 and TRBJ1-3; D call uncertain. The CDR3 is 14 amino acids. Germline-derived CDR1 and CDR2 are MNHNY and SVGAGI (reference sequence). V was shortened by 6 bases and J by 2 bases, with 11 bases between the two germline ends.

The gene calls are TRBV10-2 and TRBJ2-1, with 14 bases lining up with TRBD2. The length of the CDR3 is 15 residues. Germline loops: CDR1 WSHSY, CDR2 SAAADI. The trim removed 6 bases at V and 6 bases at J, leaving 4 bases unmatched. CDR3 sequence reads: CASRTGTSGSNEQFF. The DNA for the CDR3 is TGCGCCAGCAGAACCGGGACTAGCGGGAGCAATGAGCAGTTCTTC.

The rearrangement links TRBV4-1 to TRBJ2-1, with TRBD1 as a possible D gene (6 bases). Germline V gene data show CDR1 as MGHRA and CDR2 as YSYEKL. The V end was cut by 4 bases, the J end by 5 bases, with 12 bases between. This CDR3 has 14 amino acids. The CDR3 protein is CASSPLGANNEQFF. The CDR3 DNA reads TGCGCCAGCAGCCCTCTGGGGGCCAACAATGAGCAGTTCTTC.

The chain joins TRBV15 to TRBJ1-6; possible D gene TRBD1, 5 bases. CDR1 LNHNV and CDR2 YYDKDF come from the germline V gene (reference sequence). Trimming removed 3 bases at V and 10 bases at J, with 19 bases between. The CDR3 is 16 residues long. The CDR3 loop reads CATSSTLGGTRSPLHF. CDR3 nucleotides: TGTGCCACCAGCAGTACCCTGGGAGGGACCAGGTCACCCCTCCACTTT.

The chain uses TRBV7-8 and TRBJ2-5, with TRBD2 identical over 12 bases. CDR3 length equals 15 residues. CDR1 SGHVS and CDR2 FQNEAQ come from the germline V gene. V gave up 1 base and J gave up 4 bases; unmatched junction bases: 1. CDR3 DNA sequence: TGTGCCAGCAGCTTAGGGGGACTAGCGGGAGAGACCCAGTACTTC. Residues: CASSLGGLAGETQYF.

This chain connects TRBV7-6 to TRBJ2-1, with D perhaps matching TRBD2 (6 bases). The CDR3 spans 15 residues. Trimming left V 5 bases short and J 1 base short, with 12 bases between. The germline V gene has CDR1 SGHVS and CDR2 FNYEAQ. The DNA for the CDR3 is TGTGCCAGCAGCGAGGTTAGCGGATCCTACAATGAGCAGTTCTTC. Residues: CASSEVSGSYNEQFF. Full variable domain (rest looked up from reference TRBV7-6 and TRBJ2-1): GAGVSQSPRYKVTKRGQDVALRCDPISGHVSLYWYRQALGQGPEFLTYFNYEAQQDKSGLPNDRFSAERPEGSISTLTIQRTEQRDSAMYRCASSEVSGSYNEQFFGPGTRLTVL.